This T cell receptor beta chain derives from a study of PD-1 blockade in classical Hodgkin lymphoma. For the study at large: Nivolumab was given intravenously to patients at 3 mg/kg every 2 weeks.

Trimming pared 3 bases from V and 9 bases from J, leaving 21 bases between. The length of the CDR3 is 15 residues. Germline V lookup: CDR1 MDHEN, CDR2 SYDVKM. As for this clone: Its target is not known.

Whole-study results and caveats: Relapsed/refractory patients reportedly had lower baseline diversity than newly diagnosed patients. CD4+ TCR diversity, unlike CD8+, climbed significantly by C4D1.

Sequencing used immunoSEQ multiplex PCR; TCRdb keeps in-frame clones, though not all of them. The sample holds approximately 89,000 clones, 75% to 85% seen once. Time point specified: cycle 4 day 1 (C4D1), after less than seven weeks of nivolumab. Autologous stem cell transplantation was followed by relapse in every patient, and brentuximab vedotin exposure varied. This sequence was found in a human donor with classical Hodgkin lymphoma. The input for sequencing was peripheral blood mononuclear cells (PBMCs), taken before the fourth cycle of nivolumab. The J gene is TRBJ2-7, the V gene TRBV28; TRBD1 might be the D (6 bases). CDR3 region: CASSLLGTPPLGQYF. DNA for the CDR3: TGTGCCAGCAGTTTGCTCGGGACACCTCCTCTTGGGCAGTACTTC.